One and the same sample provided the 18 T cell receptor beta chains below, sequenced in a study of CD8 T cells in Susac syndrome. Reverse transcription used roughly 0.45 to 1 ug RNA and random hexamers. TCRdb reprocessed the immunoSEQ multiplex PCR reads via MiXCR and lists one record per CDR3 protein. The table lists 40,000 to 55,000 distinct CDR3 sequences, roughly 93% of them singletons. Input material: CD8+ T cells from PBMCs. The source is a human donor with multiple sclerosis.

This rearrangement joins TRBV5-6 to TRBJ1-2; 7 nucleotides agree with TRBD1. The CDR3 covers 15 residues. Looked up from germline, CDR1 is SGHDT and CDR2 is YYEEEE. With 6 bases clipped from V and 6 bases from J, the junction kept 14 bases outside the gene matches. CDR3 DNA: TGTGCCAGCACTCTCGACAGGGAGAGGATCCATGGCTACACCTTC. Its translation is CASTLDRERIHGYTF.

The chain couples TRBV2 to TRBJ2-3, with TRBD1 as a possible D gene (6 bases). This CDR3 is built from 16 residues. V was trimmed by 5 bases and J by 2 bases, leaving 17 bases between them. Germline V gene sequence: CDR1 SNHLY, CDR2 FYNNEI. DNA of the CDR3: TGTGCCAGCAGTTCTCTCTCCGACAGGCCCACAGATACGCAGTATTTT. Its translation is CASSSLSDRPTDTQYF.

The V call is TRBV10-3, the J call TRBJ1-2, with D unclear. The CDR3 is 13 residues long. The V end lost 10 bases, the J end lost 4 bases, and 16 bases lay between the germline ends. In germline, CDR1 is ENHRY, CDR2 SYGVKD. CDR3: CASLSEDSYGYTF. CDR3 nucleotide sequence: TGTGCCAGCCTCTCAGAAGATAGCTATGGCTACACCTTC.

Remarks on this clonotype: A junction boundary mismatches the germline segment, possibly from a read error. V and J are TRBV12-3 or TRBV12-4 and TRBJ1-2; 8 nucleotides line up with TRBD1. This CDR3 comprises 15 residues. The DNA of the CDR3 is TGTGCCAGCGGTTTATATCGTACAGGGGGTTGGGGCTACACCTTC. Amino acid sequence: CASGLYRTGGWGYTF.

This chain uses TRBV7-9 with TRBJ1-2; D might be TRBD1 (6 bases). V lost 0 bases to trimming and J lost 8 bases, with 13 bases between them. Germline V gene lookup returns CDR1 SEHNR and CDR2 FQNEAQ (reference sequence). This CDR3 has 14 residues. The DNA for the CDR3 is TGTGCCAGCAGCTTAGCGGACAGAAAGAAGGGCTACACCTTC. It specifies CASSLADRKKGYTF.

The CDR3 DNA sequence: TGTGCCAGCAGCTGGGGGCCATACCACAGGGACCAGCAGTACTTC. The encoded protein is CASSWGPYHRDQQYF. The chain recombines TRBV7-9 with TRBJ2-7; D perhaps matches TRBD1 (6 bases). CDR3 size: 15 residues. V shed 4 bases and J shed 8 bases, with 21 bases lying between them. Germline assignment: CDR1 SEHNR and CDR2 FQNEAQ (reference sequence).

The rearrangement links TRBV28 to TRBJ2-1; TRBD2 matches at 8 bases. The length of the CDR3 is 13 residues. Germline V lookup: CDR1 MDHEN, CDR2 SYDVKM. The V and J ends lost 6 bases and 9 bases, in that order; junction bases with no gene match: 7. The chain's CDR3 is CASRLGGASEQFF. The CDR3 DNA reads TGTGCCAGCAGGCTCGGGGGGGCGAGTGAGCAGTTCTTC.

The sample holds one count of this clonotype. The chain uses TRBV13 and TRBJ1-5; TRBD1 aligns across 7 bases. The CDR3 loop spans 15 amino acids. V dropped 0 bases and J dropped 7; count of bases not matched to a gene: 6. The germline V gene has CDR1 PRHDT and CDR2 FYEKMQ (reference sequence). The CDR3: CASSLGQGGNQPQHF. DNA for the CDR3: TGTGCCAGCAGCTTAGGTCAGGGGGGGAACCAGCCCCAGCATTTT.

J is TRBJ2-2 and V is TRBV10-2, with D possibly called TRBD1 or TRBD2 (5 bases each). This CDR3 comprises 15 residues. The V and J ends lost 7 bases and 2 bases respectively, with 14 bases between them. Per the germline V gene, CDR1 is WSHSY and CDR2 is SAAADI. In DNA, the CDR3 is TGCGCCAGCAATGACCTCCGGGACAACACCGGGGAGCTGTTTTTT. This translates into CASNDLRDNTGELFF.

The gene calls are TRBV29-1 and TRBJ1-1; 7 bases map to TRBD1. The CDR3 is 11 residues long. V lost 3 bases, J lost 11 bases, and 6 bases stayed unmatched. Germline V lookup: CDR1 SQVTM, CDR2 ANQGSEA. The CDR3 sequence: CSVDEGAYAFF. DNA of the CDR3: TGCAGCGTTGATGAGGGGGCCTACGCTTTCTTT.

V and J are TRBV4-1 and TRBJ2-3; 12 bases map to TRBD1. The germline gives CDR1 MGHRA, CDR2 YSYEKL. Trimming cost V 4 bases and J 3 bases; bases outside gene matches: 8. There are 17 residues in the CDR3. In nucleotides, the CDR3 is TGCGCCAGCAGCCCTGGGACGGGACAGGGGGCTACAGATACGCAGTATTTT. This encodes CASSPGTGQGATDTQYF.

This chain joins TRBV25-1 and TRBJ2-7; D ambiguous. Germline V lookup: CDR1 MGHDK, CDR2 SYGVNS. CDR3 length: 14 amino acids. Trimming took 3 bases from V and 3 from J, leaving 12 bases between them. The CDR3 DNA reads as TGTGCCAGCAGTGATGCTTCCGGGTTCTACGAGCAGTACTTC. Residues: CASSDASGFYEQYF.

The chain couples TRBV28 to TRBJ2-7; D is perhaps TRBD1 (6 bases). Germline assignment: CDR1 MDHEN and CDR2 SYDVKM. V was shortened by 5 bases and J by 0 bases, with 14 bases between the two germline ends. The CDR3 runs to 15 residues. The CDR3 sequence: CASSPTGYSSYEQYF. In nucleotides, the CDR3 is TGTGCCAGCAGTCCCACAGGGTACAGCTCCTACGAGCAGTACTTC. The full variable domain, rest sourced from reference TRBV28 and TRBJ2-7, is DVKVTQSSRYLVKRTGEKVFLECVQDMDHENMFWYRQDPGLGLRLIYFSYDVKMKEKGDIPEGYSVSREKKERFSLILESASTNQTSMYLCASSPTGYSSYEQYFGPGTRLTVT.

This clonotype turned up a few times. DNA of the CDR3: TGTGCCAGCAGTACCTCCTTCGCGGGAGACTTTGATGAGACCCAGTACTTC. Its translation: CASSTSFAGDFDETQYF. The V gene is TRBV6-2 or TRBV6-3, the J gene TRBJ2-5; TRBD2 aligns across 7 bases. This CDR3 contains 17 residues. The ends lost 5 bases at V and 5 bases at J; junction bases unmatched: 17. The germline CDR1 and CDR2 sequences are MNHEY and SVGEGT.

The chain couples TRBV7-9 to TRBJ2-1; 14 nucleotides line up with TRBD2. The CDR3 length is 16 residues. Germline CDR1 reads SEHNR; CDR2 reads FQNEAQ (reference sequence). After removal of 5 bases from V and 2 bases from J, the junction contained 2 bases not matched to a gene. The CDR3 here is CASSRTSGGTYNEQFF. The CDR3 DNA reads TGTGCCAGCAGCCGGACTAGCGGGGGGACCTACAATGAGCAGTTCTTC.

Of note for this clonotype: At one end the junction does not follow the germline gene, possibly because of a read error. The rearrangement uses TRBV7-9 and TRBJ1-1; D gene unclear. Germline assignment: CDR1 SEHNR and CDR2 FQNEAQ (reference sequence). This CDR3 is 12 amino acids long. The CDR3 is CASSLAVTEAFF. The CDR3 bases are TGTGCCAGCAGTTTAGCGGTTACTGAAGCTTTCTTT.

This chain uses TRBV19 with TRBJ1-2; 7 nucleotides line up with TRBD1. V shed 7 bases and J 1 base; nucleotides not matched to a gene: 6. Germline V lookup: CDR1 LNHDA, CDR2 SQIVND (reference sequence). The CDR3 extends over 14 amino acids. The CDR3 bases are TGTGCCAGTACCCCCCAGGGGGTTAACTATGGCTACACCTTC. This encodes CASTPQGVNYGYTF.

This sequence joins TRBV6-5 and TRBJ2-7, with D perhaps being TRBD1 or TRBD2 (5 bases each). This CDR3 region has 13 residues. In germline, CDR1 is MNHEY, CDR2 SVGAGI. The V end lost 2 bases, the J end lost 0 bases, and 5 bases lay between the germline ends. In DNA form, the CDR3 reads TGTGCCAGCAGTTACGGGGGCTCCTACGAGCAGTACTTC. This translates into CASSYGGSYEQYF.